Described below is a single TCR beta chain sequence and its context. What it binds is unknown. Researchers put TCRalpha and TCRbeta cDNA through two nested PCRs lasting approximately 16 and 10 cycles. TCRdb re-called the 5' RACE reads and catalogs CDR3 proteins one per entry, DNA excluded. The record lists approximately 330,000 distinct CDR3 sequences, of which the ten most abundant hold around 2%. Germline loops: CDR1 DFQATT, CDR2 SNEGSKA (reference sequence). This CDR3 is 13 amino acids long. The data stem from a study of monozygotic twins with inflammatory bowel disease. Broader study findings: Those with IBD had lower TCRbeta diversity (inverse Simpson) than their healthy co-twins did. Support for any single strong IBD-associated signal or clonotype was not found.

The V call is TRBV20-1, the J call TRBJ2-3; TCRdb lists TRBD2, though no DNA is available to test this call. Sequencing was carried out using blood. This receptor was obtained from a human donor with ulcerative colitis or Crohn's disease, or a healthy co-twin of an affected twin (not recorded which). The CDR3 reads CSAERGGTDTQYF.